Below, 5 T cell receptor beta chains from the same sample are listed, as sequenced in a study of shared clonotypes between healthy human individuals. Repertoires were generated with immunoSEQ multiplex PCR, while TCRdb's copy carries only in-frame clones and drops some. Of some 490,000 clones listed, around 80% are singletons. The sample taken for sequencing was PBMCs. Source of these receptors: a woman in her thirties or forties in good health. Some clones in this sample may be carry-over from other donors' samples.

The chain joins TRBV30 to TRBJ2-5; D is perhaps TRBD2 (6 bases). CDR1 and CDR2 from the germline V gene are GTSNPN and SVGIG (reference sequence). The ends were cut back, 2 bases at V and 11 bases at J, with 15 bases in the middle. The CDR3 length is 12 residues. CDR3 in amino acids: CAWSTSPGEQYF. CDR3 DNA: TGTGCCTGGAGTACCTCTCCGGGAGAGCAGTACTTC.

The rearrangement joins TRBV4-1 to TRBJ1-5, with D perhaps matching TRBD1 (5 bases). V was clipped by 4 bases and J by 7 bases, with 14 bases between them. CDR1 is MGHRA, CDR2 YSYEKL, per germline. This CDR3 spans 14 amino acids. The CDR3 DNA is TGCGCCAGCAGCCTAATCCCCGGGGACCAGCCCCAGCATTTT. Protein product: CASSLIPGDQPQHF.

The rearrangement joins TRBV7-7 to TRBJ2-1; no clear D gene. The CDR3 totals 14 residues. V lost 6 bases, J lost 5 bases, and 14 bases lay in between. CDR1 and CDR2 from the germline V gene are SSHAT and FNYEAQ (reference sequence). The CDR3 spells CASSPGNNNNEQFF. DNA of the CDR3: TGTGCCAGCAGTCCCGGAAACAACAACAATGAGCAGTTCTTC. The full variable domain, its missing parts supplied by reference TRBV7-7 and TRBJ2-1, is GAGVSQSPRYKVTKRGQDVTLRCDPISSHATLYWYQQALGQGPEFLTYFNYEAQPDKSGLPSDRFSAERPEGSISTLTIQRTEQRDSAMYRCASSPGNNNNEQFFGPGTRLTVL.

V usage is TRBV7-9 and J usage is TRBJ1-4, with 7 nucleotides matching TRBD1. CDR3 size: 15 residues. Germline V gives CDR1 SEHNR, CDR2 FQNEAQ (reference sequence). V trimming: 1 base; J trimming: 14 bases; junction bases outside the gene matches: 13. This CDR3 is CASSLGATGRNHLFF. The DNA of the CDR3 is TGTGCCAGCAGCTTAGGCGCGACAGGGAGGAATCACCTGTTTTTT.

The chain carries TRBV6-1 and TRBJ2-1; 7 nucleotides align to TRBD2. The germline V gene encodes CDR1 MNHNS and CDR2 SASEGT. V shed 6 bases, J shed 5 bases, and the junction held 4 bases outside the gene matches. This CDR3 is built from 13 residues. CDR3 nucleotides: TGTGCCAGCAGGCTAGCGGAGAACAATGAGCAGTTCTTC. It codes for CASRLAENNEQFF.